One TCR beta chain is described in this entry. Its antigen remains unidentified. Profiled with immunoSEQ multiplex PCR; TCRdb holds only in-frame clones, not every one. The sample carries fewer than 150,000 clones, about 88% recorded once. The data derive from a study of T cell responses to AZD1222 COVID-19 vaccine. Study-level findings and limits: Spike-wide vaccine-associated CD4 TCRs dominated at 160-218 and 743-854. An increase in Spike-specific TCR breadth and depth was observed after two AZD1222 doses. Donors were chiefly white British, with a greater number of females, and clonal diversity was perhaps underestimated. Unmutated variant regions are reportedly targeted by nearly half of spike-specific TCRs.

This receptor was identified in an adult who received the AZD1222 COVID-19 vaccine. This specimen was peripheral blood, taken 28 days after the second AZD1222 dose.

CDR3 residues: CAWSNMNTEAFF. The DNA of the CDR3 is TGTGCCTGGAGTAACATGAACACTGAAGCTTTCTTT. This chain uses TRBV30 with TRBJ1-1; D unresolved. V dropped 2 bases and J dropped 0 bases, with 4 bases sitting between them. The germline gives CDR1 GTSNPN, CDR2 SVGIG (reference sequence). The CDR3 contains 12 residues.